This T cell receptor beta chain is drawn from a study of beta chain features in type 1 diabetes. Points from the study as a whole: Compared to healthy donors, patients appeared to have naive, central memory and Treg TCRB repertoires that were more alike. A moderate, significant TCRB CDR3 shortening appeared in type 1 diabetes across four CD4+ subsets. The VDJ junctions of type 1 diabetes patients carried fewer insertions and more deletions.

Germline CDR1 and CDR2: SGHRS and YFSETQ. The CDR3 sequence is 14 residues long. With 4 bases removed from V and 1 base from J, the gap between germline ends came to 11 bases. Expressed TCRB transcripts were sequenced because the isolated RNA had all been reverse transcribed beforehand. The assay was immunoSEQ multiplex PCR, and TCRdb's table has in-frame clones only and misses some. The sample records about 640,000 clones, under 15% being singletons. A word on this clone: The target antigen is unknown.

The origin of this receptor is a man aged 25-40 years with type 1 diabetes. Sequencing input: naive CD4+ T cells from blood. This chain connects TRBV5-1 to TRBJ1-1; D may be TRBD1 (6 bases). In DNA form, the CDR3 reads TGCGCCAGCAGCATGGGACACGCGAACACTGAAGCTTTCTTT. The encoded protein is CASSMGHANTEAFF.